These T cell receptor beta chains were read from a single sample in a study of quantifying T cell responses using KT2 cells. TCRdb re-called the UMI-ligation and nested PCR reads with MiXCR, one entry per CDR3 protein. Among tens of thousands of distinct CDR3 sequences listed, roughly an eighth were seen once. The sequenced sample consisted of PBMCs spiked with cells of the T cell clone KT2. The receptors were gathered from a human donor. Each CDR3 is given with its conserved first and last residue. The order of the fields is CDR3 DNA, CDR3 protein, J gene, D gene, V gene, clone size. The D gene is left open where the match is weak. For some rows the clone size is stated as once, few or many, or as a class when expanded; others skip it.

CDR3nt: TGTGCCAGCAGTGGAGTACTTGTCCCCAGTGAGGGGGGATCGTATGGCTACACCTTC
CDR3aa: CASSGVLVPSEGGSYGYTF
j_gene: TRBJ1-2
d_gene: -
v_gene: TRBV6-1
abundance: -

CDR3nt: TGTGCCTGGAGTCCCCGGGACAGGGGCTTTGGCTACACCTTC
CDR3aa: CAWSPRDRGFGYTF
j_gene: TRBJ1-2
d_gene: TRBD1
v_gene: TRBV30
abundance: few

CDR3nt: TGCGCCAGCAGTAGTTTGAATAAGCGTCGCGGGCAGTATTTT
CDR3aa: CASSSLNKRRGQYF
j_gene: TRBJ2-3
d_gene: -
v_gene: TRBV5-1
abundance: many

CDR3nt: TGTGCCAGCAGTGAGACAGGGGGAACCAACTATGGCTACACCTTC
CDR3aa: CASSETGGTNYGYTF
j_gene: TRBJ1-2
d_gene: TRBD1
v_gene: TRBV2
abundance: many

CDR3nt: TGTGCCAGCAGTTACTCCCTCAGGGGTCGCCCGACAGATACGCAGTATTTT
CDR3aa: CASSYSLRGRPTDTQYF
j_gene: TRBJ2-3
d_gene: -
v_gene: TRBV6-6
abundance: few

CDR3nt: TGTGCCAGCAGCGCATCTTTGGGACAGGGCTTCTACGAGCAGTACTTC
CDR3aa: CASSASLGQGFYEQYF
j_gene: TRBJ2-7
d_gene: TRBD1
v_gene: TRBV13
abundance: many

CDR3nt: TGTGCCAGCAGCTTACAAGGTTTTGAAAAACTGTTTTTT
CDR3aa: CASSLQGFEKLFF
j_gene: TRBJ1-4
d_gene: -
v_gene: TRBV7-2
abundance: -

CDR3nt: TGCGCCAGCAGCCTTGGGACTAGCGGGGGGACCTACAATGAGCAGTTCTTC
CDR3aa: CASSLGTSGGTYNEQFF
j_gene: TRBJ2-1
d_gene: TRBD2
v_gene: TRBV4-1
abundance: few

CDR3nt: TGTGCCTGGAGTGTACTGCGGGAAAAACTGTTTTTT
CDR3aa: CAWSVLREKLFF
j_gene: TRBJ1-4
d_gene: -
v_gene: TRBV30
abundance: few

CDR3nt: TGCAGTGCTAGAAGACAGAATGGCTACACCTTC
CDR3aa: CSARRQNGYTF
j_gene: TRBJ1-2
d_gene: -
v_gene: TRBV20-1
abundance: -

CDR3nt: TGCAGCGCCCGAATGGGCGCGGAGTACTTC
CDR3aa: CSARMGAEYF
j_gene: TRBJ2-5
d_gene: -
v_gene: TRBV29-1
abundance: medium-sized

CDR3nt: TGTGCCAGCAGCCCAGGCAGGGATAATTCACCCCTCCGCTTT
CDR3aa: CASSPGRDNSPLRF
j_gene: TRBJ1-6
d_gene: -
v_gene: TRBV7-9
abundance: -

CDR3nt: TGCAGTGCTAGAGTAACTAGCTCACCCCTCCACTTT
CDR3aa: CSARVTSSPLHF
j_gene: TRBJ1-6
d_gene: -
v_gene: TRBV20-1
abundance: few

CDR3nt: TGTGCCAGTAGTATAGCGGATCACAGGGGGCCGTCCACTGAAGCTTTCTTT
CDR3aa: CASSIADHRGPSTEAFF
j_gene: TRBJ1-1
d_gene: TRBD1
v_gene: TRBV19
abundance: few

CDR3nt: TGCGCCAGCAGTGATTCAGCGATCGGAGATACGCAGTATTTT
CDR3aa: CASSDSAIGDTQYF
j_gene: TRBJ2-3
d_gene: -
v_gene: TRBV10-1
abundance: few

CDR3nt: TGCGCCAGCAGCCCGAGGGGGCGGGAGGGCCGTACAGATACGCAGTATTTT
CDR3aa: CASSPRGREGRTDTQYF
j_gene: TRBJ2-3
d_gene: TRBD2
v_gene: TRBV5-1
abundance: many

CDR3nt: TGTGCCAGCAGTTTAGGGGGACCGGGTTCACCCCTCCACTTT
CDR3aa: CASSLGGPGSPLHF
j_gene: TRBJ1-6
d_gene: -
v_gene: TRBV12-3/TRBV12-4
abundance: few

CDR3nt: TGCGCCAGCAGACAAGCGTACAGGGGATCCTACAATGAGCAGTTCTTC
CDR3aa: CASRQAYRGSYNEQFF
j_gene: TRBJ2-1
d_gene: TRBD1
v_gene: TRBV4-1
abundance: few

CDR3nt: TGCGCCAGCAGCTACCCAGGACTAGCGGGGGGTCATACCTACAATGAGCAGTTCTTC
CDR3aa: CASSYPGLAGGHTYNEQFF
j_gene: TRBJ2-1
d_gene: TRBD2
v_gene: TRBV5-1
abundance: few

CDR3nt: TGTGCCAGCAGTTTGAGTTCCAGCGAGCAGTTCTTC
CDR3aa: CASSLSSSEQFF
j_gene: TRBJ2-1
d_gene: -
v_gene: TRBV12-3/TRBV12-4
abundance: -

CDR3nt: TGTGCCAGCAGCTATAGCGGGACCTCAATCTACAACCCCCCCGAGCAGTACTTC
CDR3aa: CASSYSGTSIYNPPEQYF
j_gene: TRBJ2-7
d_gene: TRBD2
v_gene: TRBV7-9
abundance: -

CDR3nt: TGCAGTGCTAGAGATCCCATACTGAGCACAGATACGCAGTATTTT
CDR3aa: CSARDPILSTDTQYF
j_gene: TRBJ2-3
d_gene: -
v_gene: TRBV20-1
abundance: -

CDR3nt: TGCGCCAGCACGTTAGTCCCAAATGAGCAGTTCTTC
CDR3aa: CASTLVPNEQFF
j_gene: TRBJ2-1
d_gene: -
v_gene: TRBV10-2
abundance: few

CDR3nt: TGTGCCAGCACCGAACGAAGCGGGAATCAGCACGAGCAGTACTTC
CDR3aa: CASTERSGNQHEQYF
j_gene: TRBJ2-7
d_gene: TRBD2
v_gene: TRBV2
abundance: -

CDR3nt: TGTGCCACCAGTGATGGGACAGCTGAAGCTTTCTTT
CDR3aa: CATSDGTAEAFF
j_gene: TRBJ1-1
d_gene: TRBD1
v_gene: TRBV24-1
abundance: -

CDR3nt: TGTGCCACGACAGTGATGGTGGGGAACACTGAAGCTTTCTTT
CDR3aa: CATTVMVGNTEAFF
j_gene: TRBJ1-1
d_gene: -
v_gene: TRBV19
abundance: -

CDR3nt: TGTGCCAGCAGTGTACGGCAGGGTAATCAGCCCCAGCATTTT
CDR3aa: CASSVRQGNQPQHF
j_gene: TRBJ1-5
d_gene: -
v_gene: TRBV2
abundance: once

CDR3nt: TGCGCCAGCAGCTTGGTTACAGGGGGCAACACTGAAGCTTTCTTT
CDR3aa: CASSLVTGGNTEAFF
j_gene: TRBJ1-1
d_gene: TRBD1
v_gene: TRBV5-1
abundance: few

CDR3nt: TGTGCCAGCTTGCGGGAGGTAGGGGCAGATACGCAGTATTTT
CDR3aa: CASLREVGADTQYF
j_gene: TRBJ2-3
d_gene: TRBD2
v_gene: TRBV6-6
abundance: -

CDR3nt: TGTGCCAGCAGCTCCCTTAGCGGGAACACCGGGGAGCTGTTTTTT
CDR3aa: CASSSLSGNTGELFF
j_gene: TRBJ2-2
d_gene: -
v_gene: TRBV7-6
abundance: -

CDR3nt: TGTGCCAGCATGTGGGATGCAACTAATGAAAAACTGTTTTTT
CDR3aa: CASMWDATNEKLFF
j_gene: TRBJ1-4
d_gene: -
v_gene: TRBV2
abundance: -

CDR3nt: TGCGCCAGCTTTAAAGGAGCGGGAGGGGTAGAGACCCAGTACTTC
CDR3aa: CASFKGAGGVETQYF
j_gene: TRBJ2-5
d_gene: TRBD2
v_gene: TRBV5-1
abundance: -

CDR3nt: TGTGCCAGCAGCTGGGGACAGGATTGGGCCAAAAACATTCAGTACTTC
CDR3aa: CASSWGQDWAKNIQYF
j_gene: TRBJ2-4
d_gene: TRBD1
v_gene: TRBV5-6
abundance: -

CDR3nt: TGTGCCATCAGGCCCGGGACTAGCGGGAGGGACCAAGAGACCCAGTACTTC
CDR3aa: CAIRPGTSGRDQETQYF
j_gene: TRBJ2-5
d_gene: TRBD2
v_gene: TRBV10-3
abundance: -

CDR3nt: TGTGCCAGCAGCGGACTAGCGGGATACACAGATACGCAGTATTTT
CDR3aa: CASSGLAGYTDTQYF
j_gene: TRBJ2-3
d_gene: TRBD2
v_gene: TRBV7-8
abundance: -

CDR3nt: TGCAGCGGGCGGACTATCAGGGACAACATTCAGTACTTC
CDR3aa: CSGRTIRDNIQYF
j_gene: TRBJ2-4
d_gene: -
v_gene: TRBV29-1
abundance: -

CDR3nt: TGTGCCAGCAGTTCCGGACTAGCGGGGGGCAATGAGCAGTTCTTC
CDR3aa: CASSSGLAGGNEQFF
j_gene: TRBJ2-1
d_gene: TRBD2
v_gene: TRBV12-3/TRBV12-4
abundance: -

CDR3nt: TGCGCCAGCAGCTTGGCCAACTCCGGCAACACTGAAGCTTTCTTT
CDR3aa: CASSLANSGNTEAFF
j_gene: TRBJ1-1
d_gene: -
v_gene: TRBV5-1
abundance: few

CDR3nt: TGTGCCAGCAGTTTATCGTGGGACAGGGGCGCCTACGAGCAGTACTTC
CDR3aa: CASSLSWDRGAYEQYF
j_gene: TRBJ2-7
d_gene: TRBD1
v_gene: TRBV27
abundance: few

CDR3nt: TGTGCCAGCAGCATTGGGACAGACGAGCAGTACTTC
CDR3aa: CASSIGTDEQYF
j_gene: TRBJ2-7
d_gene: TRBD1
v_gene: TRBV5-4
abundance: -

CDR3nt: TGTGCCAGCAGCGTTCGGAGAACAGATACGCAGTATTTT
CDR3aa: CASSVRRTDTQYF
j_gene: TRBJ2-3
d_gene: -
v_gene: TRBV7-2
abundance: -

CDR3nt: TGTGCCAGCAGTGATTGGGGCTCTGGAAGCACAGATACGCAGTATTTT
CDR3aa: CASSDWGSGSTDTQYF
j_gene: TRBJ2-3
d_gene: -
v_gene: TRBV2
abundance: few

CDR3nt: TGTGCCGGTTCGGTGGGGACAGGGGCCTTCGAGCAGTACTTC
CDR3aa: CAGSVGTGAFEQYF
j_gene: TRBJ2-7
d_gene: TRBD1
v_gene: TRBV6-8
abundance: few

CDR3nt: TGTGCCAGCAGCTTAGTAGAGTACGAGCAGTACTTC
CDR3aa: CASSLVEYEQYF
j_gene: TRBJ2-7
d_gene: -
v_gene: TRBV13
abundance: -

CDR3nt: TGCGCCAGCAGCTTTACTAGGTTCGGTGAGGCAGATACGCAGTATTTT
CDR3aa: CASSFTRFGEADTQYF
j_gene: TRBJ2-3
d_gene: -
v_gene: TRBV5-1
abundance: few

CDR3nt: TGTGCCACCAGCAGAGTTCCGATCACCTATGGCTACACCTTC
CDR3aa: CATSRVPITYGYTF
j_gene: TRBJ1-2
d_gene: -
v_gene: TRBV15
abundance: few

CDR3nt: TGTGCCAGCAGCGTGGCCCGCACCGGGGAGCTGTTTTTT
CDR3aa: CASSVARTGELFF
j_gene: TRBJ2-2
d_gene: -
v_gene: TRBV9
abundance: -

CDR3nt: TGTGCCAGCAGTTGGGGACTAGCGGACACCGGGGAGCTGTTTTTT
CDR3aa: CASSWGLADTGELFF
j_gene: TRBJ2-2
d_gene: TRBD2
v_gene: TRBV6-2/TRBV6-3
abundance: -

CDR3nt: TGTGCCAGCAGCCCAATTCAGGGCACCGAAGCTTTCTTT
CDR3aa: CASSPIQGTEAFF
j_gene: TRBJ1-1
d_gene: -
v_gene: TRBV6-1
abundance: many

CDR3nt: TGTGCCAGCAGTGCCGACAGGGTTACAGATACGCAGTATTTT
CDR3aa: CASSADRVTDTQYF
j_gene: TRBJ2-3
d_gene: TRBD1
v_gene: TRBV2
abundance: many

CDR3nt: TGTGCCAGCAGCTTGGTGGGGGACACTGAAGCTTTCTTT
CDR3aa: CASSLVGDTEAFF
j_gene: TRBJ1-1
d_gene: -
v_gene: TRBV11-2
abundance: few

CDR3nt: TGTGCCAGCAGCGTCCTAGGTGGACCAGATACGCAGTATTTT
CDR3aa: CASSVLGGPDTQYF
j_gene: TRBJ2-3
d_gene: -
v_gene: TRBV11-2
abundance: few

CDR3nt: TGTGCCAGCAGTCCTAGGCTGGTTAGTCAGCCCCAGCATTTT
CDR3aa: CASSPRLVSQPQHF
j_gene: TRBJ1-5
d_gene: -
v_gene: TRBV2
abundance: -

CDR3nt: TGCAGTGCTAGAGATAAGGGGGCGGGAGGCTACACCTTC
CDR3aa: CSARDKGAGGYTF
j_gene: TRBJ1-2
d_gene: TRBD1
v_gene: TRBV20-1
abundance: few

CDR3nt: TGTGCCAGCAGCTTGGAAAGGGACAGGGAAGCTTTCTTT
CDR3aa: CASSLERDREAFF
j_gene: TRBJ1-1
d_gene: TRBD1
v_gene: TRBV5-4
abundance: -

CDR3nt: TGCAGTGCGAGGACAGGGCCCTATGGCTACACCTTC
CDR3aa: CSARTGPYGYTF
j_gene: TRBJ1-2
d_gene: TRBD1
v_gene: TRBV20-1
abundance: few

CDR3nt: TGTGCCAGCAGCTTAGACGGGACAGGGAGCTACGAGCAGTACTTC
CDR3aa: CASSLDGTGSYEQYF
j_gene: TRBJ2-7
d_gene: TRBD1
v_gene: TRBV7-6
abundance: many

CDR3nt: TGTGCCAGCAGTGTTTTCGGGACAGGGGCGTTGACCGGGGAGCTGTTTTTT
CDR3aa: CASSVFGTGALTGELFF
j_gene: TRBJ2-2
d_gene: TRBD1
v_gene: TRBV27
abundance: -